Below, one TCR beta chain is given with its context. Its target is unknown. The sample is drawn from a study of T cell responses to AZD1222 COVID-19 vaccine. Germline V lookup: CDR1 MNHEY, CDR2 SVGAGI. The CDR3 loop spans 16 amino acids. V shed 3 bases, J shed 3 bases, and the junction held 9 bases outside the gene matches. Libraries were prepared by immunoSEQ multiplex PCR; TCRdb keeps only in-frame clonotypes and omits some of them. The table includes about 100,000 clones, 80% to 90% detected once. The study, taken as a whole, reports: Vaccine-related CD4 TCRs covered spike, predominating at 160-218 and 743-854.

J is TRBJ2-7 and V is TRBV6-5; 9 nucleotides agree with TRBD1. The sequencing used peripheral blood, collected on day 0 of AZD1222 vaccination. This TCR was sampled from an adult in good health. CDR3 sequence (DNA): TGTGCCAGCAGTTATTCCGTCGCGACAGGGGGCTACGAGCAGTACTTC. Protein sequence: CASSYSVATGGYEQYF.